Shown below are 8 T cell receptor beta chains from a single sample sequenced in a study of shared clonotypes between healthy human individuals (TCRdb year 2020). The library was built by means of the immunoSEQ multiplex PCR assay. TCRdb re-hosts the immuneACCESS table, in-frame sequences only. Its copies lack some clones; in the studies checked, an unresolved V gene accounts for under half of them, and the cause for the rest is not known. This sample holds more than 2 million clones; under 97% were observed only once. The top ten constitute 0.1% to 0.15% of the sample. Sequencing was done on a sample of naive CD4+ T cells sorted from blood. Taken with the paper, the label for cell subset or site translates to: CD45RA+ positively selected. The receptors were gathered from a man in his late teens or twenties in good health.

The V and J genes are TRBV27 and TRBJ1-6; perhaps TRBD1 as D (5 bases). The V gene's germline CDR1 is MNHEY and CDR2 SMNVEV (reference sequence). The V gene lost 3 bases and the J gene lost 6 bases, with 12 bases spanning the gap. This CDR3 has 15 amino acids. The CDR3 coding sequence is TGTGCCAGCAGTTTCGAGGGTGGGGCTAATTCACCCCTCCACTTT. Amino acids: CASSFEGGANSPLHF.

The CDR3, as DNA: TGTGCCAGCAGCAGGAGACAGGTGGTGGGTACTTACGAGCAGTACTTC. Its translation is CASSRRQVVGTYEQYF. The chain employs TRBV5-6 and TRBJ2-7, with D possibly TRBD1 on 6 matching bases. CDR3 length equals 16 residues. V lost 4 bases to trimming and J lost 4 bases, with 21 bases between them. Looked up from germline, CDR1 is SGHDT and CDR2 is YYEEEE.

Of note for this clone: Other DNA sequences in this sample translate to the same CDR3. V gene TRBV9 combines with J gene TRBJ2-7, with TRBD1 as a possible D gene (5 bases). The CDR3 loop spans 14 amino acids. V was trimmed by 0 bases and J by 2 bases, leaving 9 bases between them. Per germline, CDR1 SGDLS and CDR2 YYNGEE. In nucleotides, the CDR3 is TGTGCCAGCAGCGTAGACAAGGGGCCCTACGAGCAGTACTTC. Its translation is CASSVDKGPYEQYF.

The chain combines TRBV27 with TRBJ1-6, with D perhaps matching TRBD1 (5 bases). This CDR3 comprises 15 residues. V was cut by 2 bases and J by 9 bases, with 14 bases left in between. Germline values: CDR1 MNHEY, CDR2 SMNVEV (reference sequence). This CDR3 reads CASSLGGVIVSPLHF. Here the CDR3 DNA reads TGTGCCAGCAGTTTAGGGGGGGTTATAGTTTCACCCCTCCACTTT.

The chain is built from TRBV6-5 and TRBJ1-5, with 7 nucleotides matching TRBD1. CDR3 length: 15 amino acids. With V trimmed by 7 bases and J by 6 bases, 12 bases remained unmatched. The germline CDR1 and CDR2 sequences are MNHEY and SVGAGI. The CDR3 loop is CASNLDREVGQPQHF. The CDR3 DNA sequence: TGTGCCAGCAATTTAGACAGGGAAGTGGGTCAGCCCCAGCATTTT.

Written as DNA, the CDR3 is TGTGCCAGCAGCCCTGGACTAGCCTTCAATGAGCAGTTCTTC. Amino acid sequence: CASSPGLAFNEQFF. The chain couples TRBV7-3 to TRBJ2-1; the match to TRBD2 covers 8 bases. Germline V gene sequence: CDR1 SGHTA, CDR2 FQGTGA. The CDR3 runs 14 residues. With V trimmed by 5 bases and J by 6 bases, 6 bases remained unmatched.

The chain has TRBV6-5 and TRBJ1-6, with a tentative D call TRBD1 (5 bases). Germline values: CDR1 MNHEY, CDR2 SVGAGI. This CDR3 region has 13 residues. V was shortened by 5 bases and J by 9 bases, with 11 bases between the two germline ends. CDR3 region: CASSPGTSSPLHF. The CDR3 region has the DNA TGTGCCAGCAGTCCCGGGACTTCTTCACCCCTCCACTTT.

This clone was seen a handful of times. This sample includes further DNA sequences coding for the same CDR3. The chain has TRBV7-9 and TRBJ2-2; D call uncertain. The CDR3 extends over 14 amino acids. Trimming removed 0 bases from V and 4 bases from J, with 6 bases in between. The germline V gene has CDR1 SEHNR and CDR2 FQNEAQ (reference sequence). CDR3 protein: CASSLAGGTGELFF. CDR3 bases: TGTGCCAGCAGCTTAGCTGGTGGCACCGGGGAGCTGTTTTTT.